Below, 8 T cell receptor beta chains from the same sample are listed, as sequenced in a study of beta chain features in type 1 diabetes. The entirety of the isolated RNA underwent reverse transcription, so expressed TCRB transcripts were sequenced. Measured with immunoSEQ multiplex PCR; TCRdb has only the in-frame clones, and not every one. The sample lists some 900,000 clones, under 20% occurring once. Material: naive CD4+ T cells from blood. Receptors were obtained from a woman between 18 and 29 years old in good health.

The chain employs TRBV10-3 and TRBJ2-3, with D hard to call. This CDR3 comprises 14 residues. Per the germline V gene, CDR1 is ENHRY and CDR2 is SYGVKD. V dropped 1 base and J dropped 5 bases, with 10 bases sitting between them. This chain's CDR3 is CAISELSERDTQYF. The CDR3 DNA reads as TGTGCCATCAGTGAGTTGTCAGAAAGAGATACGCAGTATTTT.

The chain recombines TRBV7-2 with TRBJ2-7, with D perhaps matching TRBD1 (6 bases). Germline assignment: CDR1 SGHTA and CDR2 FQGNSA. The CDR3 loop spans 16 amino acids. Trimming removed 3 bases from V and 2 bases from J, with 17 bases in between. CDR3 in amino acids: CASSLGYVGGAYEQYF. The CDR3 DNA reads TGTGCCAGCAGCTTGGGTTACGTTGGGGGCGCCTACGAGCAGTACTTC.

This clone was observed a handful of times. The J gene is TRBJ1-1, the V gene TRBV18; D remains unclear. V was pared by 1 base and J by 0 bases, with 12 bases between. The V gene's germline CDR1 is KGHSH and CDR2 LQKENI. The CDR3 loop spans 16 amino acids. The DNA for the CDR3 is TGTGCCAGCTCACCACGGCGGACGGTATTGAACACTGAAGCTTTCTTT. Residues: CASSPRRTVLNTEAFF. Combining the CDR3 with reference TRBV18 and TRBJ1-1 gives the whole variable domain NAGVMQNPRHLVRRRGQEARLRCSPMKGHSHVYWYRQLPEEGLKFMVYLQKENIIDESGMPKERFSAEFPKEGPSILRIQQVVRGDSAAYFCASSPRRTVLNTEAFFGQGTRLTVV.

The CDR3 region has the DNA TGCGCCAGCAGCCTTCGGATAGCGGGCGTTCGTCGGGGCACAGATACGCAGTATTTT. Protein: CASSLRIAGVRRGTDTQYF. The chain combines TRBV5-1 with TRBJ2-3; 7 bases are a match to TRBD2. Per germline, CDR1 SGHRS and CDR2 YFSETQ. CDR3 length equals 19 residues. V lost 4 bases, J lost 1 base, and 18 bases stayed unmatched.

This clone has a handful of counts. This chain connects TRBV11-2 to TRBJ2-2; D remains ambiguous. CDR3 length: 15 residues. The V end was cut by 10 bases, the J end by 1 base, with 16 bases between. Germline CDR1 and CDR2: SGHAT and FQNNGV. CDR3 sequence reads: CATSLSWVNTGELFF. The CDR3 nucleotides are TGTGCCACCAGTCTTAGTTGGGTGAACACCGGGGAGCTGTTTTTT.

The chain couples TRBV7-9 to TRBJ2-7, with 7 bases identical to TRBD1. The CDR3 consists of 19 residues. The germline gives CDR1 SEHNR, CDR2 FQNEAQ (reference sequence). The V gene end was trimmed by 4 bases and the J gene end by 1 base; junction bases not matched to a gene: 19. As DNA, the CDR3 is TGTGCCAGCAGCTCCTCCGGGACAGAGTCCCGGCTTCTTTCCTACGAGCAGTACTTC. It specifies CASSSSGTESRLLSYEQYF.

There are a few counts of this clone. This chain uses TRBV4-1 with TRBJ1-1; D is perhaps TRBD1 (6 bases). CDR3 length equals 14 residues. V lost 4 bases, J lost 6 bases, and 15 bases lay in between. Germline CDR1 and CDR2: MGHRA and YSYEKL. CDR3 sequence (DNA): TGCGCCAGCAGCCTACTAGGGGGGAATGCTGAAGCTTTCTTT. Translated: CASSLLGGNAEAFF.

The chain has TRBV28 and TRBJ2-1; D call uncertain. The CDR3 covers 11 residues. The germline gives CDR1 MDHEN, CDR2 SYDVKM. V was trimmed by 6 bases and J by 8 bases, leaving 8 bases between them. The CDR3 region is CASRLSYEQFF. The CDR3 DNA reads TGTGCCAGCAGGCTGAGTTATGAGCAGTTCTTC.